The present T cell receptor beta chain was sequenced within a study of shared T cell receptors in the human thymus. Per the germline V gene, CDR1 is SNHLY and CDR2 is FYNNEI. This CDR3 has 18 residues. After removal of 6 bases from V and 2 bases from J, the junction contained 12 bases not matched to a gene. Profiling relied on immunoSEQ multiplex PCR, and the TCRdb table lists in-frame clones only, not all of them. The table lists about 610,000 clones, approximately 90% of them singletons, with approximately 0.011% in the top ten. The same sample was also used in a study of human thymus T cells. As that study records: It was healthy Finnish infants having corrective surgery for congenital heart defects who were the donors. Corrective cardiac surgery supplied the resected thymus tissue. Apparent bias marked the V and J gene usage of thymic and blood repertoires. Thymic TCR repertoires of unrelated people reportedly overlapped highly.

The material sequenced was thymocytes. The origin of this receptor is a boy younger than two with a congenital heart defect. The chain joins TRBV2 to TRBJ2-7; 14 nucleotides match TRBD2. The CDR3 DNA reads as TGTGCCAGCAGGCACACCAGACTAGCGGGAGGGCCCCCCTACGAGCAGTACTTC. Its protein product is CASRHTRLAGGPPYEQYF.